Each of the 3 T cell receptor beta chains below was sequenced from the same sample in a study of blood T cell repertoires in COVID-19. The method was immunoSEQ multiplex PCR; TCRdb's version includes in-frame clones alone and lacks a portion of them. The data show 350,000 or so clones, with around 85% seen just once and about 4% held by the top ten. Material: PBMCs or T cells enriched from blood (not recorded which). These receptors came from a woman between 40 and 50 years old with acute COVID-19.

This sequence joins TRBV5-1 and TRBJ1-4, with a weak D call TRBD1 (6 bases). V shed 2 bases and J shed 0 bases, with 11 bases lying between them. The CDR3 consists of 16 residues. Per germline, CDR1 SGHRS and CDR2 YFSETQ. The CDR3 protein is CASSFGTPATNEKLFF. For the CDR3, the DNA is TGCGCCAGCAGCTTCGGGACACCAGCAACTAATGAAAAACTGTTTTTT.

The chain has TRBV5-6 and TRBJ2-6; 7 nucleotides agree with TRBD1. CDR3 length: 17 residues. After removal of 2 bases from V and 2 bases from J, the junction contained 7 bases not matched to a gene. From germline, CDR1 is SGHDT and CDR2 YYEEEE. The CDR3 DNA is TGTGCCAGCAGCTTACCGGGACAGAGACCTGGGGCCAACGTCCTGACTTTC. Residues: CASSLPGQRPGANVLTF.

V and J are TRBV5-1 and TRBJ2-1; TRBD1 matches at 7 bases. The CDR3 contains 14 residues. Germline CDR1 reads SGHRS; CDR2 reads YFSETQ. V shed 4 bases, J shed 5 bases, and the junction held 6 bases outside the gene matches. Here the CDR3 reads CASSPGGFDNEQFF. CDR3 nucleotides: TGCGCCAGCAGCCCAGGGGGTTTCGACAATGAGCAGTTCTTC.